This entry lists 18 T cell receptor beta chains sequenced from one sample in a study of cytomegalovirus exposure and HLA in healthy donors. Libraries were prepared by immunoSEQ multiplex PCR; TCRdb keeps only in-frame clonotypes and omits some of them. The sample carries roughly 100,000 clones, about 95% recorded once. Sequencing was performed on PBMCs. These receptor sequences come from a woman under 30 in good health and CMV-seronegative.

J is TRBJ2-3 and V is TRBV18, with no clear D. This CDR3 is 15 amino acids long. V lost 2 bases, J lost 0 bases, and 9 bases lay in between. Germline V gene data show CDR1 as KGHSH and CDR2 as LQKENI. CDR3 loop: CASSPTRASTDTQYF. The CDR3 DNA is TGTGCCAGCTCACCAACGCGTGCTAGCACAGATACGCAGTATTTT.

This sequence joins TRBV18 and TRBJ1-4; tentatively, D is TRBD1 (5 bases). This CDR3 contains 15 residues. Germline CDR1 reads KGHSH; CDR2 reads LQKENI. Trimming cost V 6 bases and J 11 bases, with 22 bases left between them. The chain's CDR3 is CASSPADIHGWKLFF. As DNA, the CDR3 is TGTGCCAGCTCGCCGGCGGACATCCATGGTTGGAAACTGTTTTTT.

The gene calls are TRBV15 and TRBJ1-6, with 9 bases aligning to TRBD1. J lost 7 bases, V lost 6 bases, and 1 base had no gene match. The CDR3 has 13 amino acids. CDR1 is LNHNV and CDR2 is YYDKDF in the germline V gene (reference sequence). The CDR3, as DNA: TGTGCCACCAGAGGGACAGGGAATTCACCCCTCCACTTT. Translated: CATRGTGNSPLHF.

The rearrangement joins TRBV7-2 to TRBJ2-7; D is possibly TRBD2 (6 bases). V lost 0 bases and J lost 0, with 9 bases in between. CDR1 and CDR2 (germline): SGHTA, FQGNSA. The CDR3 consists of 15 residues. The CDR3 loop reads CASSLASGGSYEQYF. In DNA form, the CDR3 reads TGTGCCAGCAGCTTAGCTAGCGGCGGCTCCTACGAGCAGTACTTC.

This chain connects TRBV7-9 to TRBJ1-2, with D possibly matching TRBD1 (6 bases). This CDR3 has 14 amino acids. The V and J ends lost 7 bases and 3 bases respectively, with 15 bases between them. The germline V gene encodes CDR1 SEHNR and CDR2 FQNEAQ (reference sequence). CDR3: CASNKERTDYGYTF. CDR3 nucleotide sequence: TGTGCCAGCAACAAAGAAAGGACAGACTATGGCTACACCTTC.

The chain combines TRBV27 with TRBJ2-3; 8 bases map to TRBD2. This CDR3 is 16 amino acids long. Germline CDR1 and CDR2: MNHEY and SMNVEV (reference sequence). J was trimmed by 0 bases and V by 5 bases; bases with no gene match: 7. This CDR3 reads CASSRTGGGSTDTQYF. CDR3 in DNA: TGTGCCAGCAGTCGAACGGGGGGGGGAAGCACAGATACGCAGTATTTT.

This clone was detected once. The chain uses TRBV30 and TRBJ2-2; 9 bases match TRBD2. V was clipped by 7 bases and J by 0 bases; unmatched bases: 6. The length of the CDR3 is 15 residues. The germline CDR1 and CDR2 sequences are GTSNPN and SVGIG (reference sequence). The CDR3 region is CAYKSSGTNTGELFF. The CDR3 DNA reads TGTGCCTACAAATCTAGCGGGACGAACACCGGGGAGCTGTTTTTT.

V is TRBV7-9 and J is TRBJ2-1, with 14 bases identical to TRBD2. Germline lookup yields CDR1 SEHNR and CDR2 FQNEAQ (reference sequence). V trimming: 3 bases; J trimming: 0 bases; junction bases outside the gene matches: 1. The length of the CDR3 is 17 residues. CDR3 residues: CASSFGLAGGSYNEQFF. CDR3 bases: TGTGCCAGCAGCTTCGGACTAGCGGGGGGCTCCTACAATGAGCAGTTCTTC.

CDR3 sequence reads: CASSDSSGGATQYF. The DNA of the CDR3 is TGTGCCAGCAGTGACTCTAGCGGGGGCGCAACCCAGTACTTC. This rearrangement joins TRBV6-4 to TRBJ2-5, with 9 bases identical to TRBD2. CDR3 length: 14 residues. Trimming at V came to 0 bases and at J to 8 bases, leaving 4 bases not matched to a gene. Looked up from germline, CDR1 is MRHNA and CDR2 is SNTAGT.

The chain joins TRBV9 to TRBJ2-3; no definite D call. V was cut by 1 base and J by 4 bases, with 10 bases left in between. Germline V CDR1 and CDR2: SGDLS, YYNGEE. There are 14 residues in the CDR3. The CDR3 DNA is TGTGCCAGCAGCGTAACAGACCTTTCAGATACGCAGTATTTT. Translated, it gives CASSVTDLSDTQYF.

The V call is TRBV19, the J call TRBJ2-7; D is perhaps TRBD1 (6 bases). Trimming cost V 3 bases and J 4 bases, with 13 bases left between them. The CDR3 consists of 14 residues. Looked up from germline, CDR1 is LNHDA and CDR2 is SQIVND (reference sequence). The CDR3: CASSIEQGDYEQYF. DNA of the CDR3: TGTGCCAGTAGTATCGAACAGGGCGATTACGAGCAGTACTTC.

V gene TRBV29-1 combines with J gene TRBJ2-1, with 7 bases identical to TRBD1. Germline trimming cut 4 bases from V and 3 bases from J; bases unmatched to any gene: 12. The CDR3 length is 16 residues. CDR1 and CDR2 (germline): SQVTM, ANQGSEA. CDR3 residues: CSVGGFRDRNYNEQFF. Here the CDR3 DNA reads TGCAGCGTTGGGGGGTTTCGGGACAGAAACTACAATGAGCAGTTCTTC.

The chain links TRBV7-2 to TRBJ2-3, with 8 bases that match TRBD2. Germline V gene lookup returns CDR1 SGHTA and CDR2 FQGNSA. The CDR3 spans 13 residues. The ends lost 2 bases at V and 6 bases at J; junction bases unmatched: 1. CDR3 protein: CASSLPSGDTQYF. In DNA form, the CDR3 reads TGTGCCAGCAGCTTACCTAGCGGGGATACGCAGTATTTT. The entire variable domain, with the rest obtained from reference TRBV7-2 and TRBJ2-3, is as follows: GAGVSQSPSNKVTEKGKDVELRCDPISGHTALYWYRQSLGQGLEFLIYFQGNSAPDKSGLPSDRFSAERTGGSVSTLTIQRTQQEDSAVYLCASSLPSGDTQYFGPGTRLTVL.

The chain links TRBV27 to TRBJ1-2; 7 nucleotides align to TRBD1. Germline CDR1 MNHEY, CDR2 SMNVEV (reference sequence). The CDR3 consists of 13 residues. After removal of 6 bases from V and 7 bases from J, the junction contained 8 bases not matched to a gene. The CDR3 nucleotides read TGTGCCAGCAGGGCCATGACAGGGTCTGGCTACACCTTC. Its protein product is CASRAMTGSGYTF.

The V call is TRBV12-5, the J call TRBJ1-4; D unresolved. Trimming pared 8 bases from V and 6 bases from J, leaving 7 bases between. This CDR3 has 11 residues. Per germline, CDR1 LGHNT and CDR2 FRNRAP. In nucleotides, the CDR3 is TGTGCTAGTTGGAGGGATGAAAAACTGTTTTTT. Translation: CASWRDEKLFF.

The chain has TRBV14 and TRBJ1-4; maybe TRBD1 (6 bases). Germline values: CDR1 SGHDN, CDR2 FVKESK. The germline V and J ends were trimmed by 2 bases and 11 bases, with 9 bases remaining between them. The CDR3 loop spans 12 amino acids. As DNA, the CDR3 is TGTGCCAGCAGCCAATACAGGGAGAAACTGTTTTTT. Translation: CASSQYREKLFF.

This clone was observed once. V and J are TRBV6-1 and TRBJ2-1; 8 nucleotides match TRBD2. V shed 1 base and J 10 bases; nucleotides not matched to a gene: 12. This CDR3 has 16 amino acids. Germline values: CDR1 MNHNS, CDR2 SASEGT. The CDR3 spells CASSEGITGGHEEQFF. Written as DNA, the CDR3 is TGTGCCAGCAGTGAAGGGATAACGGGAGGGCACGAAGAGCAGTTCTTC.

The chain carries TRBV6-1 and TRBJ1-3, with D perhaps TRBD1 (6 bases). The germline gives CDR1 MNHNS, CDR2 SASEGT. The CDR3 extends over 16 amino acids. Trimming took off 2 bases at V and 0 bases at J, with 11 bases between the two ends. CDR3 residues: CASSERTADSGNTIYF. CDR3 bases: TGTGCCAGCAGTGAACGGACAGCGGACTCTGGAAACACCATATATTTT.